The rows below give T cell receptor beta chains drawn from one sample of a study of radiotherapy plus CTLA-4 blockade in lung cancer. Here immunoSEQ multiplex PCR was the method, and the copy in TCRdb shows in-frame clones only, minus some. Among roughly 90,000 clones listed, about four fifths were seen once. Material: peripheral blood, obtained from a patient treated with radiotherapy plus ipilimumab. All receptors come from a human donor with non-small cell lung cancer that progressed on radiotherapy plus ipilimumab. The CDR3 runs from the conserved cysteine through the conserved F or W.

TRBJ1-5 | TRBV2 | CASSTYGTNQPQHF
TRBJ2-7 | TRBV5-1 | CASSRDRTYEQYF
TRBJ1-1 | TRBV18 | CASSPRGMTGNTEAFF
TRBJ2-5 | TRBV6-5 | CASSYSGETQYF
TRBJ1-5 | TRBV6-5 | CASSPGRNQPQHF
TRBJ2-5 | TRBV6-6 | CASRGPSQETQYF
TRBJ2-2 | TRBV29-1 | CSVEGRHQNTGELFF
TRBJ2-1 | TRBV5-1 | CASSYSGTTKQFF
TRBJ1-2 | TRBV28 | CASSPASWRGYTF
TRBJ2-1 | TRBV27 | CASSLTDGSQFF
TRBJ2-7 | TRBV27 | CASSPDRGTRLSHEQYF
TRBJ2-3 | TRBV19 | CASSIQDRGPMDTQYF
TRBJ2-2 | TRBV7-9 | CASSGKGGYTGELFF
TRBJ1-5 | TRBV18 | CASSPGTDQPQHF
TRBJ2-7 | TRBV2 | CASRGSGSAYEQYF
TRBJ2-3 | TRBV9 | CASSQSAGGPDTQYF
TRBJ2-7 | TRBV7-9 | CASSFTSGNHEQYF
TRBJ2-4 | TRBV5-1 | CASSLGQLAKNIQYF
TRBJ2-2 | TRBV5-1 | CASMTYANTGELFF
TRBJ2-7 | TRBV30 | CAWNTGLGEQYF
TRBJ1-2 | TRBV2 | CASSPRQGALEGYTF
TRBJ2-5 | TRBV18 | CASIIGETQYF
TRBJ2-5 | TRBV28 | CASREVQETQYF
TRBJ1-2 | TRBV7-8 | CAGRLGAGYTF
TRBJ1-2 | TRBV30 | CAWSVDRLYGYTF
TRBJ2-2 | TRBV29-1 | CSVEPQGKPGELFF
TRBJ2-3 | TRBV7-9 | CASSLGDRAGTDTQYF
TRBJ2-2 | TRBV15 | CATSRGPGGELFF
TRBJ2-3 | TRBV6-1 | CASRPLSTDTQYF
TRBJ1-1 | TRBV30 | CAWGGGLGNTEAFF
TRBJ1-5 | TRBV2 | CASSVGQGVGQPQHF